This T cell receptor (beta chain) was sequenced during a study of blood T cell repertoires in COVID-19. In the study overall: Acute-phase and convalescent COVID-19 samples originated in the United States, Italy and Spain. In each case, the material was cDNA or gDNA derived from T cells, B-cell-depleted T cells, or PBMCs.

Original data processing: Counts of nucleated cells, estimated from reference gene primer amplification, were obtained. The repertoire was sequenced with immunoSEQ multiplex PCR; TCRdb's copy has only in-frame clones and lacks some. D and trimming were read from the DNA, whereas the V and J calls and clone size are those reported in that table. The sample yields about 160,000 clones, roughly 90% seen once. Per the germline V gene, CDR1 is MNHEY and CDR2 is SMNVEV (reference sequence). This CDR3 is 15 amino acids long. The junction had 12 bases not matched to a gene; V was cut back by 11 bases and J by 2 bases.

This TCR came from a man between 45 and 60 years old with acute or convalescent COVID-19. Sample: peripheral blood. V is TRBV27 and J is TRBJ2-3; TRBD2 matches at 8 bases. In nucleotides, the CDR3 is TGTGCCTCCCCTTGGTCTAGCGGGCCCACAGATACGCAGTATTTT. It translates to CASPWSSGPTDTQYF.